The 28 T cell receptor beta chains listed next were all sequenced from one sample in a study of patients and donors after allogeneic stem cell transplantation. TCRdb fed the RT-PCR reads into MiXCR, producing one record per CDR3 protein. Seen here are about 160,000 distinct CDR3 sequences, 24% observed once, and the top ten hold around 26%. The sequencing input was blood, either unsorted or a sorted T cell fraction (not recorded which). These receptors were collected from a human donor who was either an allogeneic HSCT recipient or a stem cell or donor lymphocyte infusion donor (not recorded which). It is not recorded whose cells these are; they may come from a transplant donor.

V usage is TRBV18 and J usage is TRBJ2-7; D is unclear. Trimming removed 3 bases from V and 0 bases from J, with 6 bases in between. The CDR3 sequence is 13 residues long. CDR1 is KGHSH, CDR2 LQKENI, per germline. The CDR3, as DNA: TGTGCCAGCTCACCCAGTTCCTCCTACGAGCAGTACTTC. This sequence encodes CASSPSSSYEQYF. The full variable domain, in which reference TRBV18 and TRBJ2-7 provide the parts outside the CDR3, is NAGVMQNPRHLVRRRGQEARLRCSPMKGHSHVYWYRQLPEEGLKFMVYLQKENIIDESGMPKERFSAEFPKEGPSILRIQQVVRGDSAAYFCASSPSSSYEQYFGPGTRLTVT.

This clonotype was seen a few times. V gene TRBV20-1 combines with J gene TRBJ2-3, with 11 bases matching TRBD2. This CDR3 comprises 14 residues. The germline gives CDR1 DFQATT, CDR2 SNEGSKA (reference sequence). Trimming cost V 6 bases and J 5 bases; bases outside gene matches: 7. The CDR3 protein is CSAVLAGVVDTQYF. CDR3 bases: TGCAGTGCAGTACTAGCGGGAGTGGTAGATACGCAGTATTTT.

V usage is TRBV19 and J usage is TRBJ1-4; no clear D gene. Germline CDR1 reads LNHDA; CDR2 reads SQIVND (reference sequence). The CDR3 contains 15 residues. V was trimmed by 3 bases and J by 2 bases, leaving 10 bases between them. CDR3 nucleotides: TGTGCCAGTAGTATTTCACACCCTACTAATGAAAAACTGTTTTTT. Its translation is CASSISHPTNEKLFF.

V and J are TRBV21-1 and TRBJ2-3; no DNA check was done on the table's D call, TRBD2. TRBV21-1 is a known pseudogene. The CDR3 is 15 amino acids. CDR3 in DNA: TGTGCCAGCCCTGCCTTAGCGGAAAGCACAGATACGCAGTATTTT. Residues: CASPALAESTDTQYF.

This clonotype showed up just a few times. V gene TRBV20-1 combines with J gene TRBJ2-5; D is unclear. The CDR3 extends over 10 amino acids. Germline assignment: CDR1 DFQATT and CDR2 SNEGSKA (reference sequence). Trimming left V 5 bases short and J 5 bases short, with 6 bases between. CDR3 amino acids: CSAGLETQYF. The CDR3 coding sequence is TGCAGTGCTGGCCTGGAGACCCAGTACTTC.

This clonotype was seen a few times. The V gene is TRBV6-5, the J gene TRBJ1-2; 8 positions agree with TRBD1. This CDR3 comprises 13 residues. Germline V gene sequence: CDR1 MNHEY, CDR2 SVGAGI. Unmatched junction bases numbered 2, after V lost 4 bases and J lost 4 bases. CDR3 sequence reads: CASSSRGLYGYTF. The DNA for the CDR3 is TGTGCCAGCAGTTCCAGGGGGCTCTATGGCTACACCTTC.

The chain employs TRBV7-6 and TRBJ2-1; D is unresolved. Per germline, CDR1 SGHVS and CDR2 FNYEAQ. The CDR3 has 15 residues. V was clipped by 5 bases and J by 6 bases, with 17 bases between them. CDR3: CASSGIRTEFNEQFF. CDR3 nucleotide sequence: TGTGCCAGCAGCGGGATTCGGACGGAATTCAATGAGCAGTTCTTC.

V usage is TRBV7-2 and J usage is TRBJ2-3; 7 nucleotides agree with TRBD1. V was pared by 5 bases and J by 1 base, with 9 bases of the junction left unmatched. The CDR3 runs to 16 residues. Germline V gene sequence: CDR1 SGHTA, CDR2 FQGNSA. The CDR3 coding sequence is TGTGCCAGCAGCGCCCGGGACAGAAGACGCACAGATACGCAGTATTTT. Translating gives CASSARDRRRTDTQYF.

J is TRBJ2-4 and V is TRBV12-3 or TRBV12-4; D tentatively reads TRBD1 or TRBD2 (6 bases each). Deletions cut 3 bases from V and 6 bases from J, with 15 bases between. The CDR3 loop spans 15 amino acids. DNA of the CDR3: TGTGCCAGCAGTTTTTGGGGGGCGAAGGGAAACATTCAGTACTTC. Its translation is CASSFWGAKGNIQYF.

This chain's CDR3 is CASSYSSSEVISPLHF. In DNA, the CDR3 is TGTGCCAGCAGTTACTCCTCCAGTGAAGTGATTTCACCCCTCCACTTT. This chain links TRBV6-5 with TRBJ1-6; D remains ambiguous. Per the germline V gene, CDR1 is MNHEY and CDR2 is SVGAGI. The CDR3 contains 16 residues. Trimming removed 0 bases from V and 9 bases from J, with 15 bases in between.

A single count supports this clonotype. CDR3 nucleotides: TGTGCCACCAGTGATTTGAGGGGGAATGAGCAGTTCTTC. It yields the protein CATSDLRGNEQFF. The V and J genes are TRBV24-1 and TRBJ2-1; D might be TRBD1 (6 bases). The CDR3 length is 13 residues. Trimming pared 0 bases from V and 7 bases from J, leaving 6 bases between. CDR1 is KGHDR and CDR2 is SFDVKD in the germline V gene.

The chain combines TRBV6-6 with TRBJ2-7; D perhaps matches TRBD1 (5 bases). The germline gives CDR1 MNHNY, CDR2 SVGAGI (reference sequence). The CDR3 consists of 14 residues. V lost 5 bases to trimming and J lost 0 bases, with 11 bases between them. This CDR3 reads CASSLEQASYEQYF. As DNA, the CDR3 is TGTGCCAGCAGTCTGGAACAGGCCTCCTACGAGCAGTACTTC.

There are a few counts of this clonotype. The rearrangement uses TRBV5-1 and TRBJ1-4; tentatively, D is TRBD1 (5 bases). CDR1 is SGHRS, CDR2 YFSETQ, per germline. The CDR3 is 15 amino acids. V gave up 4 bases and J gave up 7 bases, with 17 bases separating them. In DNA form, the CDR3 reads TGCGCCAGCAGCCCCACAGGAATAGTAGGTGAAAAACTGTTTTTT. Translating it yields CASSPTGIVGEKLFF. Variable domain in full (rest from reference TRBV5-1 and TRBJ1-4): KAGVTQTPRYLIKTRGQQVTLSCSPISGHRSVSWYQQTPGQGLQFLFEYFSETQRNKGNFPGRFSGRQFSNSRSEMNVSTLELGDSALYLCASSPTGIVGEKLFFGSGTQLSVL.

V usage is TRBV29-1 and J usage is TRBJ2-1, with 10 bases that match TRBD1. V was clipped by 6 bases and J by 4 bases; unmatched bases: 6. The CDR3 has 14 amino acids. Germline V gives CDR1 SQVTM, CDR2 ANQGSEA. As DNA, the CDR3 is TGCAGCGTACAGGACAGGGGGATTTACAATGAGCAGTTCTTC. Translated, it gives CSVQDRGIYNEQFF.

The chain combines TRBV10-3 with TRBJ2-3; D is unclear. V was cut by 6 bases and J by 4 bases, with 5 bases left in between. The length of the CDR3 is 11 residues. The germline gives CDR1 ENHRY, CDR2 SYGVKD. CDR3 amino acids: CAIRRADTQYF. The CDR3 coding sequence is TGTGCCATCAGGCGCGCAGATACGCAGTATTTT.

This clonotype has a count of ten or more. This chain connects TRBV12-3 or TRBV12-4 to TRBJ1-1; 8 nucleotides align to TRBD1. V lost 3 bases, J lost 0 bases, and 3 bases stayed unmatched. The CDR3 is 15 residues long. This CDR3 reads CASSFQGAMNTEAFF. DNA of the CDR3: TGTGCCAGCAGTTTTCAGGGGGCTATGAACACTGAAGCTTTCTTT.

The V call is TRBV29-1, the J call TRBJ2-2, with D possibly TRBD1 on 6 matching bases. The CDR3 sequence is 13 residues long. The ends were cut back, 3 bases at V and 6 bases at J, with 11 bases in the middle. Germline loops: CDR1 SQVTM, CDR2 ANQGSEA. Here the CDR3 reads CSVEGRGAGELFF. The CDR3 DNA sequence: TGCAGCGTTGAGGGCAGGGGTGCCGGGGAGCTGTTTTTT.

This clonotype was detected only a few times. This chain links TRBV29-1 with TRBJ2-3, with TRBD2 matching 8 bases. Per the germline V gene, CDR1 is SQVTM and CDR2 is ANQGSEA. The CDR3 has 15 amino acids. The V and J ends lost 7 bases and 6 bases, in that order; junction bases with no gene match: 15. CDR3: CSAHTAGEPGDTQYF. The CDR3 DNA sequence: TGCAGCGCCCATACAGCGGGAGAACCTGGGGATACGCAGTATTTT.

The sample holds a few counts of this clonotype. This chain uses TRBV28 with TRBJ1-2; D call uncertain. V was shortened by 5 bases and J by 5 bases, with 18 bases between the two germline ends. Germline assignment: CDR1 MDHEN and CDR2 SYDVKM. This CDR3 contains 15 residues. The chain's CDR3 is CASSPTTPRPYGYTF. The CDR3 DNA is TGTGCCAGCAGTCCAACGACCCCCCGCCCATATGGCTACACCTTC.

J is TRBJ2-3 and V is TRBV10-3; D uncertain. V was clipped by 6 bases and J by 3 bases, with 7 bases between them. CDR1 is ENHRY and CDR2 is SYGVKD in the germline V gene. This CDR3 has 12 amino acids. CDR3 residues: CAIRPTTDTQYF. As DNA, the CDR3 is TGTGCCATCAGGCCTACGACAGATACGCAGTATTTT.

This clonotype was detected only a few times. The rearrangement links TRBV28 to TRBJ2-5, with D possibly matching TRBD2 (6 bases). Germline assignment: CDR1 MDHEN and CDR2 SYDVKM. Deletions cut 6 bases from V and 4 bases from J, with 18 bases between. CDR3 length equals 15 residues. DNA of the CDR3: TGTGCCAGCAGCCGACTAGGTCGATACGGAGAGACCCAGTACTTC. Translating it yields CASSRLGRYGETQYF.

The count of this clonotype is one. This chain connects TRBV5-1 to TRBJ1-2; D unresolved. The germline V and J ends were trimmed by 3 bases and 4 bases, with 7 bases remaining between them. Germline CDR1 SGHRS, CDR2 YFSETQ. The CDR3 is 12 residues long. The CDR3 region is CASSSTTYGYTF. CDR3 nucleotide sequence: TGCGCCAGCAGCTCGACGACCTATGGCTACACCTTC.

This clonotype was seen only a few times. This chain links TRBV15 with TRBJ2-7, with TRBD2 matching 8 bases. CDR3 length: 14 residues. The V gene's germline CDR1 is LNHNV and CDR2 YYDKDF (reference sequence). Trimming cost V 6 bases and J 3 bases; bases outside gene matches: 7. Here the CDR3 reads CATRAGGSDYEQYF. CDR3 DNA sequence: TGTGCCACCAGGGCGGGGGGATCAGACTACGAGCAGTACTTC.

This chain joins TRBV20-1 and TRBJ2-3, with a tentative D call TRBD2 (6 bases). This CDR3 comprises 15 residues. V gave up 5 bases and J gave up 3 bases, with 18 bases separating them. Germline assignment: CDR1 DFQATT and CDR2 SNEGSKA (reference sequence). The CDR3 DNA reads TGCAGTGCTGACCCCTGGGGGGTAGGAACAGATACGCAGTATTTT. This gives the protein CSADPWGVGTDTQYF.

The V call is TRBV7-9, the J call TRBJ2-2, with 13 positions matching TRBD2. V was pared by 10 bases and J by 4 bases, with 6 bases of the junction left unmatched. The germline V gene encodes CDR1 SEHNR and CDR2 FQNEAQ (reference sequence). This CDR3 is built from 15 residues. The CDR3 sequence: CATRGLAGSTGELFF. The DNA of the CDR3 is TGTGCCACCAGGGGACTAGCGGGGAGCACCGGGGAGCTGTTTTTT.

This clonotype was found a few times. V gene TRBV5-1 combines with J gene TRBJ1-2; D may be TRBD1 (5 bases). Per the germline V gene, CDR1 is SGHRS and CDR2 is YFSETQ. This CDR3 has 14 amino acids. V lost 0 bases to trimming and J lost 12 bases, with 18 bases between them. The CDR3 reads CASSLAQEGTVNTF. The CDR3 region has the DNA TGCGCCAGCAGCTTGGCCCAGGAGGGGACCGTGAACACCTTC.

CDR3 coding DNA: TGTGCCAGCAGCTCCTATCGGGGGCGCGATACGCAGTATTTT. Translating gives CASSSYRGRDTQYF. The rearrangement links TRBV11-2 to TRBJ2-3; the D call may be TRBD1 or TRBD2 (6 bases each). The CDR3 length is 14 residues. Per the germline V gene, CDR1 is SGHAT and CDR2 is FQNNGV. V was clipped by 4 bases and J by 6 bases, with 14 bases between them.

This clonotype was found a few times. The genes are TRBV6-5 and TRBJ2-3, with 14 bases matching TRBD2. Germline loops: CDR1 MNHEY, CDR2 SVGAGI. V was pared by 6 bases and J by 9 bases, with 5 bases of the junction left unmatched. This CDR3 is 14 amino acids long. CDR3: CASRTSGGAETQYF. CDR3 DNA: TGTGCCAGCAGGACTAGCGGGGGGGCTGAAACGCAGTATTTT.